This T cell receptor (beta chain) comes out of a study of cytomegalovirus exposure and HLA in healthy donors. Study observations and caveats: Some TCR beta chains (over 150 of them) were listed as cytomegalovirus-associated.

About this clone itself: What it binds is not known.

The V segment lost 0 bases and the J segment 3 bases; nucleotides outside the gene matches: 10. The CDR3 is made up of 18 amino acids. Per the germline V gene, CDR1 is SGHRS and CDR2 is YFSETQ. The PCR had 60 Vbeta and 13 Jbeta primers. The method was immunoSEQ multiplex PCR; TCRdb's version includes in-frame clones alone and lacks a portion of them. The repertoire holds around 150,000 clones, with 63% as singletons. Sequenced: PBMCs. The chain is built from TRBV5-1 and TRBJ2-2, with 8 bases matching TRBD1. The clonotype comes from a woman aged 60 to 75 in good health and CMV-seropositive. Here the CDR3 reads CASSLGPIRGQDTGELFF. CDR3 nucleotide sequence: TGCGCCAGCAGCTTGGGCCCGATCAGGGGGCAAGACACCGGGGAGCTGTTTTTT.